The 21 T cell receptor beta chains below all came from one sample that was sequenced in a study of OX40 agonist ivuxolimab in advanced cancers. Sequencing used immunoSEQ multiplex PCR; TCRdb keeps in-frame clones, though not all of them. The sample consists of tens of thousands of clones, about 88% of them appearing once. The sample in question was CD4+ or CD8+ T cells sorted from blood, obtained in a trial of the OX40 agonist ivuxolimab. The receptors derive from an adult with an advanced solid tumor such as melanoma, head and neck, liver or kidney cancer.

The V call is TRBV2, the J call TRBJ2-1, with 16 bases matching TRBD2. V was pared by 6 bases and J by 7 bases, with 3 bases of the junction left unmatched. The V gene's germline CDR1 is SNHLY and CDR2 FYNNEI. This CDR3 is built from 15 residues. The CDR3 DNA sequence: TGTGCCAGCAGCGGGACTAGCGGGAGGGCGAATGAGCAGTTCTTC. Protein: CASSGTSGRANEQFF.

This chain uses TRBV7-8 with TRBJ2-5; 13 bases match TRBD2. The germline CDR1 and CDR2 sequences are SGHVS and FQNEAQ. J was trimmed by 5 bases and V by 5 bases; bases with no gene match: 11. CDR3 length: 17 residues. The CDR3 coding sequence is TGTGCCAGCAGCCGGACTAGCGGGAGAGTTTCGGGTGAGACCCAGTACTTC. Its protein product is CASSRTSGRVSGETQYF. The full variable domain, in which reference TRBV7-8 and TRBJ2-5 provide the parts outside the CDR3, is GAGVSQSPRYKVAKRGQDVALRCDPISGHVSLFWYQQALGQGPEFLTYFQNEAQLDKSGLPSDRFFAERPEGSVSTLKIQRTQQEDSAVYLCASSRTSGRVSGETQYFGPGTRLLVL.

The chain has TRBV2 and TRBJ2-3; D not certain. Trimming shortened V by 3 bases and J by 9 bases, and 13 bases separated the two germline ends. The CDR3 runs 13 residues. CDR1 is SNHLY and CDR2 is FYNNEI in the germline V gene. For the CDR3, the DNA is TGTGCCAGCAGTGAGGGCCTCCCCGGGACGCAGTATTTT. It codes for CASSEGLPGTQYF.

V is TRBV29-1 and J is TRBJ2-5; 10 bases line up with TRBD1. The germline gives CDR1 SQVTM, CDR2 ANQGSEA. Trimming removed 8 bases from V and 7 bases from J; junction bases left unmatched: 10. The CDR3 loop spans 13 amino acids. For the CDR3, the DNA is TGCAGCACTGGGGGGACAGGGGAAGGGACCCAGTACTTC. Translating gives CSTGGTGEGTQYF.

This clone has a handful of counts. The CDR3 sequence: CASSFSGAEDTQYF. CDR3 nucleotide sequence: TGTGCCAGCAGCTTCTCGGGGGCGGAAGATACGCAGTATTTT. This rearrangement joins TRBV7-6 to TRBJ2-3; D tentatively reads TRBD1 or TRBD2 (6 bases each). The CDR3 is 14 amino acids. The germline gives CDR1 SGHVS, CDR2 FNYEAQ. V dropped 3 bases and J dropped 5 bases, with 12 bases sitting between them.

The chain carries TRBV7-2 and TRBJ1-3; D might be TRBD1 (6 bases). The CDR3 consists of 18 residues. Germline assignment: CDR1 SGHTA and CDR2 FQGNSA. V lost 8 bases and J lost 0, with 23 bases in between. The CDR3 is CASRKQGYYLNSGNTIYF. CDR3 in DNA: TGTGCCAGCCGTAAACAGGGCTACTATCTAAACTCTGGAAACACCATATATTTT.

The V gene is TRBV5-1, the J gene TRBJ2-1, with TRBD2 matching 11 bases. Germline values: CDR1 SGHRS, CDR2 YFSETQ. After removal of 1 base from V and 7 bases from J, the junction contained 1 base not matched to a gene. The CDR3 is 14 residues long. CDR3 residues: CASSLPSGRNEQFF. The CDR3 DNA follows: TGCGCCAGCAGCTTGCCTAGCGGGAGGAATGAGCAGTTCTTC.

This clone occurred once. This rearrangement joins TRBV15 to TRBJ2-1; 9 bases fit TRBD1. This CDR3 is built from 17 residues. V gave up 1 base and J gave up 4 bases; unmatched junction bases: 8. Germline CDR1 is LNHNV and CDR2 is YYDKDF (reference sequence). As DNA, the CDR3 is TGTGCCACCAGCAGAGCCCCCGGGACAGGGAAGTACAATGAGCAGTTCTTC. Translating it yields CATSRAPGTGKYNEQFF.

The chain couples TRBV19 to TRBJ2-3; 7 positions agree with TRBD2. With 6 bases clipped from V and 3 bases from J, the junction kept 9 bases outside the gene matches. Per the germline V gene, CDR1 is LNHDA and CDR2 is SQIVND (reference sequence). This CDR3 is 15 amino acids long. The DNA of the CDR3 is TGTGCCAGTAGCCCCAGGACTAGAGGGACAGATACGCAGTATTTT. Amino acid sequence: CASSPRTRGTDTQYF.

This chain links TRBV6-1 with TRBJ2-5; D not resolved. The CDR3 is 11 amino acids. The V gene's germline CDR1 is MNHNS and CDR2 SASEGT. V lost 0 bases and J 9 bases, leaving 5 bases between the germline ends. Here the CDR3 DNA reads TGTGCCAGCAGTGAAGCAAGGTCCCAGTACTTC. Amino acid sequence: CASSEARSQYF.

This clone has just one count. V and J are TRBV10-2 and TRBJ2-7; D is possibly TRBD1 (6 bases). The CDR3 contains 13 residues. Germline V gene data show CDR1 as WSHSY and CDR2 as SAAADI. The V end lost 8 bases, the J end lost 2 bases, and 13 bases lay between the germline ends. The CDR3: CASQPGHPYEQYF. CDR3 DNA: TGCGCCAGCCAACCGGGACACCCCTACGAGCAGTACTTC.

The chain is built from TRBV5-6 and TRBJ1-1; a possible D gene is TRBD1 (6 bases). Germline CDR1 SGHDT, CDR2 YYEEEE. CDR3 length: 14 amino acids. V was clipped by 1 base and J by 4 bases, with 11 bases between them. CDR3 residues: CASSLNQGLTEAFF. The CDR3 nucleotides read TGTGCCAGCAGCTTGAACCAGGGGCTCACTGAAGCTTTCTTT.

V gene TRBV5-1 combines with J gene TRBJ2-7; tentative D call: TRBD2 (6 bases). The ends were cut back, 0 bases at V and 1 base at J, with 14 bases in the middle. There are 16 residues in the CDR3. The germline gives CDR1 SGHRS, CDR2 YFSETQ. CDR3 sequence reads: CASSLVVSGISYEQYF. In nucleotides, the CDR3 is TGCGCCAGCAGCTTGGTAGTTAGCGGAATTTCCTACGAGCAGTACTTC.

The chain couples TRBV29-1 to TRBJ1-4; tentative D call: TRBD1 (5 bases). Germline V lookup: CDR1 SQVTM, CDR2 ANQGSEA. The V and J ends lost 4 bases and 4 bases respectively, with 10 bases between them. CDR3 size: 13 residues. CDR3 DNA: TGCAGCGTTGTAGGGGCTTATAATGAAAAACTGTTTTTT. Protein: CSVVGAYNEKLFF.

This chain joins TRBV11-2 and TRBJ2-1; D is undetermined. The CDR3 runs 14 residues. Trimming removed 2 bases from V and 4 bases from J, with 9 bases in between. The germline V gene has CDR1 SGHAT and CDR2 FQNNGV. The CDR3 DNA reads as TGTGCCAGCAGCTTATCCGATCAGTACAATGAGCAGTTCTTC. Protein sequence: CASSLSDQYNEQFF.

The chain links TRBV19 to TRBJ2-6; 7 bases align to TRBD2. Germline CDR1 reads LNHDA; CDR2 reads SQIVND (reference sequence). The CDR3 consists of 16 residues. V was clipped by 7 bases and J by 8 bases; unmatched bases: 14. CDR3: CASIPGGRAGTNVLTF. CDR3 nucleotide sequence: TGTGCCAGTATCCCCGGGGGGAGGGCCGGGACCAACGTCCTGACTTTC.

The chain recombines TRBV5-1 with TRBJ2-4; 8 nucleotides match TRBD2. CDR1 and CDR2 (germline): SGHRS, YFSETQ. Trimming cost V 1 base and J 8 bases; bases outside gene matches: 5. The CDR3 contains 14 residues. CDR3 nucleotide sequence: TGCGCCAGCAGCTTGCGGGAGGGTGGAGACATTCAGTACTTC. Translation gives CASSLREGGDIQYF.

V usage is TRBV9 and J usage is TRBJ2-7; perhaps TRBD1 as D (6 bases). CDR3 length: 14 amino acids. Trimming shortened V by 3 bases and J by 3 bases, and 13 bases separated the two germline ends. The germline V gene has CDR1 SGDLS and CDR2 YYNGEE. The DNA of the CDR3 is TGTGCCAGCAGCGCGGGACACAACTACTACGAGCAGTACTTC. Its translation: CASSAGHNYYEQYF.

The chain is built from TRBV5-1 and TRBJ2-1, with D perhaps matching TRBD2 (6 bases). This CDR3 spans 16 amino acids. With 0 bases removed from V and 0 bases from J, the gap between germline ends came to 10 bases. CDR1 SGHRS and CDR2 YFSETQ come from the germline V gene. This CDR3 is CASSLGGGSSYNEQFF. CDR3 in DNA: TGCGCCAGCAGCTTGGGTGGGGGGAGCTCCTACAATGAGCAGTTCTTC.

Comments on this clone: The junction differs from germline at one of its ends, possibly a read error. The chain links TRBV4-2 to TRBJ1-2; D is possibly TRBD1 (6 bases). Germline V gene lookup returns CDR1 LGHNA and CDR2 YNFKEQ. This CDR3 region has 14 residues. The CDR3 bases are TGTGTCAGCAGCCAAGTTCAGGGGAACTATGGCTACACCTTC. It translates to CVSSQVQGNYGYTF.

This sequence joins TRBV19 and TRBJ1-2; D is possibly TRBD1 (5 bases). The CDR3 is made up of 12 amino acids. V dropped 6 bases and J dropped 5 bases, with 10 bases sitting between them. The germline V gene has CDR1 LNHDA and CDR2 SQIVND (reference sequence). CDR3 amino acids: CASRGLGYGYTF. In DNA, the CDR3 is TGTGCCAGTAGGGGACTTGGTTATGGCTACACCTTC.